This TCR beta chain derives from a study of blood T cell repertoires in COVID-19. Study overall: PBMCs, B-cell-depleted T cells, or T cells provided the cDNA or gDNA that made up the material.

Participant-given clinical history determined each cohort assignment. This CDR3 is 15 amino acids long. Germline CDR1 SQVTM, CDR2 ANQGSEA. Deletions cut 7 bases from V and 6 bases from J, with 25 bases between. In the study's own analysis: Using reference gene primer amplification, nucleated cell counts were estimated. The data were produced by immunoSEQ multiplex PCR, yet TCRdb's version contains in-frame clones alone and is incomplete. Clone size and the V and J calls come from that table; the DNA yielded D and trimming. The sample has roughly 300,000 clones; around 84% are singletons. This chain joins TRBV29-1 and TRBJ2-7; D may be TRBD2 (6 bases). The TCR sequence derives from a man aged 25 to 45 who had recovered from COVID-19. Sequenced sample: PBMCs or T cells enriched from blood (not recorded which). Written as DNA, the CDR3 is TGCAGCGCGACCGATTTCGCGGGACGTACGTTCGAGCAGTACTTC. This sequence encodes CSATDFAGRTFEQYF.